A selection of T cell receptor beta chains follows, all from one sample in a study of blood T cell repertoires in COVID-19. TCRdb keeps only in-frame clones here, not all; method: immunoSEQ multiplex PCR. The repertoire holds about 80,000 clones, with 75% to 90% as singletons. Sequencing was carried out using peripheral blood. All receptors come from a man between 65 and 85 years old with active or convalescent COVID-19. Each CDR3 is given with its conserved first and last residue. A D gene is named only where the DNA matches it firmly. Only part of the rows carry a size: once, few, many, or a class if the clone is expanded.

CDR3nt | CDR3aa | abundance | d_gene | j_gene | v_gene
TGTGCCAGCAGCGTATACACTGAAGCTTTCTTT | CASSVYTEAFF | - | - | TRBJ1-1 | TRBV7-2
TGTGCCAGCAGCCCTTCCGGGACACCCGGCGCCTACGAGCAGTACTTC | CASSPSGTPGAYEQYF | - | - | TRBJ2-7 | TRBV9
TGTGCCAGCAGTTACGGGGGGGCGACTGAAGCTTTCTTT | CASSYGGATEAFF | - | - | TRBJ1-1 | TRBV6-6
TGTGCCAGCAGCTTCATGAGACAGGGCAACTATGGCTACACCTTC | CASSFMRQGNYGYTF | - | TRBD1 | TRBJ1-2 | TRBV28
TGTGCCATCAGTGAGGGAGAAGGGGGTGAAGCTTTCTTT | CAISEGEGGEAFF | - | - | TRBJ1-1 | TRBV10-3
TGTGCCAGCAGCCAGCCCCTCGGAGCGGGGGACACAGATACGCAGTATTTT | CASSQPLGAGDTDTQYF | few | TRBD2 | TRBJ2-3 | TRBV14
TGTGCCAGCAGCCAATTCCCCGGCGAGGGCATTCAGTACTTC | CASSQFPGEGIQYF | - | - | TRBJ2-4 | TRBV3-1/TRBV3-2
TGCGCCAGCAGTCACCGTCAGCCCCAGCATTTT | CASSHRQPQHF | - | - | TRBJ1-5 | TRBV23-1
TGCGCCAGCAGTCCAGCTGCACTAGATGGACAGTCATCCACCTTC | CASSPAALDGQSSTF | - | - | TRBJ1-2 | TRBV5-1
TGTGCCAGCTCGAGGCTAGGCGACACTGAAGCTTTCTTT | CASSRLGDTEAFF | once | - | TRBJ1-1 | TRBV18
TGTGCCAGCTCATCACTCACAGTCTCTGGAAACACCATATATTTT | CASSSLTVSGNTIYF | - | - | TRBJ1-3 | TRBV18
TGTGCCAGCAGTTACGAGCAGGGAACCTACGAGCAGTACTTC | CASSYEQGTYEQYF | once | - | TRBJ2-7 | TRBV6-5
TGTGCCAGCAGCTTAGAGCATTCACCCCTCCACTTT | CASSLEHSPLHF | - | - | TRBJ1-6 | TRBV7-8
TGTGCCACCAGTGCCCTGGACAGGGGCCGCGAAGAGACCCAGTACTTC | CATSALDRGREETQYF | - | TRBD1 | TRBJ2-5 | TRBV24-1
TGTGCCAGTACCTACGGGGGAAACTATGGCTACACCTTC | CASTYGGNYGYTF | - | - | TRBJ1-2 | TRBV19
TGTGCCAGCAGCCCATCAACAGGGCGCGGTGGCTACACCTTC | CASSPSTGRGGYTF | few | - | TRBJ1-2 | TRBV11-2
TGTGCCAGCTCACCGACGCCAGGGGCCGGGTATGGCTACACCTTC | CASSPTPGAGYGYTF | - | - | TRBJ1-2 | TRBV18
TGTGCCAGTAGTAGTTGGAGTGGCACCGGGGAGCTGTTTTTT | CASSSWSGTGELFF | - | - | TRBJ2-2 | TRBV19
TGTGCCAGCAGCTTAATGGGCGGGGCGATCAATGAGCAGTTCTTC | CASSLMGGAINEQFF | few | - | TRBJ2-1 | TRBV7-3
TGTGCCAGCAGCCAAGATGGCGGATTCACAGATACGCAGTATTTT | CASSQDGGFTDTQYF | - | - | TRBJ2-3 | TRBV14
- | CASSRVGGGAQSADTIYF | - | - | TRBJ1-3 | TRBV21-1
TGTGCCAGCAGTTCCTCTACCGGGGTTCGGGAGCAGTTCTTC | CASSSSTGVREQFF | - | - | TRBJ2-1 | TRBV28
TGTGCCATCTCCAGCGGGGGGTCTAGAACCGGGGAGCTGTTTTTT | CAISSGGSRTGELFF | - | TRBD2 | TRBJ2-2 | TRBV10-3
TGTGCCAGCAGTTACTTAGCGGGGGGCCCGGGGAATGAGCAGTTCTTC | CASSYLAGGPGNEQFF | - | TRBD2 | TRBJ2-1 | TRBV6-5
TGTGCCAGCAGCCAAGGGGCAGGGGGCGGTGAGACCCAGTACTTC | CASSQGAGGGETQYF | - | TRBD1 | TRBJ2-5 | TRBV4-2
TGTGCCAGTAGTAAAACAGGACAGGGTCTCAATCAGCCCCAGCATTTT | CASSKTGQGLNQPQHF | - | TRBD1 | TRBJ1-5 | TRBV19